Described below is a single T cell receptor (beta chain) sequence and its context. Its antigen is undetermined. The data stem from a study of CD8 T cells in ankylosing spondylitis. Findings and limits, study-wide: Within ankylosing spondylitis blood, a TCR beta motif made up of eight highly homologous variants appeared to be characteristic. Matched synovial fluid from ankylosing spondylitis patients was reported to be enriched for disease-linked clones.

This CDR3 has 19 amino acids. V dropped 5 bases and J dropped 3; count of bases not matched to a gene: 16. Per germline, CDR1 SGHTA and CDR2 FQGNSA. In TCRdb, the 5' RACE reads were re-called with MiXCR into one record per CDR3 protein. Of nearly 25,000 distinct CDR3 sequences in the sample, roughly a sixth are singletons; the top ten hold over 25%. The J gene is TRBJ2-2, the V gene TRBV7-2, with 9 bases lining up with TRBD2. Input material: blood. The TCR originated in a male donor with ankylosing spondylitis or in good health (not recorded which). In nucleotides, the CDR3 is TGTGCCAGCAGCCCTCAGGCTCGGAGCGGGAGGCCGTACACCGGGGAGCTGTTTTTT. Encoded protein: CASSPQARSGRPYTGELFF. Using reference TRBV7-2 and TRBJ2-2 for the parts outside the CDR3, the full variable domain is GAGVSQSPSNKVTEKGKDVELRCDPISGHTALYWYRQSLGQGLEFLIYFQGNSAPDKSGLPSDRFSAERTGGSVSTLTIQRTQQEDSAVYLCASSPQARSGRPYTGELFFGEGSRLTVL.